This T cell receptor (beta chain) was retrieved from a study of cytomegalovirus exposure and HLA in healthy donors. The CDR3 length is 12 residues. Germline CDR1 and CDR2: GTSNPN and SVGIG (reference sequence). With V trimmed by 2 bases and J by 8 bases, 4 bases remained unmatched. PCR was performed using 60 Vbeta and 13 Jbeta primers. Method: immunoSEQ multiplex PCR; TCRdb's copy keeps in-frame clones and lacks some. The sample holds some 150,000 clones, approximately 77% seen once. Study-level results: HLA alleles showed associations with around 15,000 TCR beta sequences in a later analysis, at a 0.05 false discovery rate. Reports showed the classifier diagnosing cytomegalovirus status with high specificity and sensitivity.

Remarks on this clone: Its antigen is unknown.

The receptor was isolated from a woman between 50 and 59 years old in good health and CMV-seronegative. Sequencing was performed on PBMCs. V and J are TRBV30 and TRBJ1-2; 8 positions match TRBD1. CDR3 loop: CAWSQGARGYTF. DNA of the CDR3: TGTGCCTGGAGTCAGGGGGCGCGAGGCTACACCTTC.